These T cell receptor beta chains were read from a single sample in a study of PD-1 blockade in classical Hodgkin lymphoma. The protocol was immunoSEQ multiplex PCR, while the TCRdb copy is restricted to in-frame clones and leaves out a portion. The profile shows 11,000 to 15,000 clones, roughly 80% of them singletons. Sequences were derived from peripheral blood mononuclear cells (PBMCs), sampled before the fourth cycle of nivolumab. Receptor source: a human donor with classical Hodgkin lymphoma. Each CDR3 is given with its conserved first and last residue. A D gene is named only where the DNA matches it firmly.

v_gene: TRBV27
d_gene: -
j_gene: TRBJ1-1
CDR3aa: CASSLEGRISTEAFF

v_gene: TRBV19
d_gene: -
j_gene: TRBJ2-2
CDR3aa: CASSSRGGTGELFF

v_gene: TRBV28
d_gene: -
j_gene: TRBJ1-3
CDR3aa: CASSFQGLSGNTIYF

v_gene: TRBV11-2
d_gene: TRBD1
j_gene: TRBJ1-6
CDR3aa: CASSTLTGSSYNSPLHF

v_gene: TRBV4-2
d_gene: TRBD1
j_gene: TRBJ2-7
CDR3aa: CASSQENGDRAYEQYF

v_gene: TRBV11-2
d_gene: -
j_gene: TRBJ2-7
CDR3aa: CASSSLSADHYEQYF

v_gene: TRBV7-9
d_gene: -
j_gene: TRBJ1-4
CDR3aa: CASSSNRGRNEKLFF

v_gene: TRBV19
d_gene: -
j_gene: TRBJ1-1
CDR3aa: CASRPGGTEAFF

v_gene: TRBV7-2
d_gene: -
j_gene: TRBJ2-7
CDR3aa: CASSRDASVAYEQYF

v_gene: TRBV7-6
d_gene: -
j_gene: TRBJ2-6
CDR3aa: CASTPGGRGISGANVLTF

v_gene: TRBV7-2
d_gene: TRBD1
j_gene: TRBJ1-2
CDR3aa: CASSSGQGYGYTF

v_gene: TRBV29-1
d_gene: -
j_gene: TRBJ2-1
CDR3aa: CSVGVSQNGNEQFF

v_gene: TRBV7-8
d_gene: -
j_gene: TRBJ1-5
CDR3aa: CASSFGGRDSPQHF

v_gene: TRBV7-2
d_gene: -
j_gene: TRBJ2-1
CDR3aa: CASSPPGTGNEQFF

v_gene: TRBV7-9
d_gene: -
j_gene: TRBJ2-3
CDR3aa: CASTGQNTDTQYF

v_gene: TRBV4-3
d_gene: -
j_gene: TRBJ1-2
CDR3aa: CASSQEIGMAGGYTF

v_gene: TRBV2
d_gene: -
j_gene: TRBJ2-3
CDR3aa: CASSEGTQYF

v_gene: TRBV7-3
d_gene: TRBD2
j_gene: TRBJ2-1
CDR3aa: CASSSTGRPGDEQFF

v_gene: TRBV9
d_gene: TRBD1
j_gene: TRBJ2-2
CDR3aa: CASSPGQGYSGELFF

v_gene: TRBV4-3
d_gene: -
j_gene: TRBJ1-2
CDR3aa: CASSQDHKGGYTF

v_gene: TRBV4-3
d_gene: TRBD1
j_gene: TRBJ1-1
CDR3aa: CASSHWTGLGTEAFF

v_gene: TRBV6-1
d_gene: -
j_gene: TRBJ1-1
CDR3aa: CASRVQGRMNTEAFF

v_gene: TRBV4-3
d_gene: -
j_gene: TRBJ1-2
CDR3aa: CASSQGLPTYRANYGYTF

v_gene: TRBV7-9
d_gene: TRBD1
j_gene: TRBJ1-5
CDR3aa: CASSFGTADQPQHF

v_gene: TRBV29-1
d_gene: -
j_gene: TRBJ2-1
CDR3aa: CSVEKGWGQDNEQFF

v_gene: TRBV7-8
d_gene: TRBD1
j_gene: TRBJ1-1
CDR3aa: CASSLVAGGFTEAFF

v_gene: TRBV27
d_gene: -
j_gene: TRBJ2-7
CDR3aa: CASSFRQSSYEQYF

v_gene: TRBV11-3
d_gene: -
j_gene: TRBJ2-1
CDR3aa: CASSWDSRDEQFF

v_gene: TRBV30
d_gene: -
j_gene: TRBJ2-1
CDR3aa: CAWGLGSYNEQFF